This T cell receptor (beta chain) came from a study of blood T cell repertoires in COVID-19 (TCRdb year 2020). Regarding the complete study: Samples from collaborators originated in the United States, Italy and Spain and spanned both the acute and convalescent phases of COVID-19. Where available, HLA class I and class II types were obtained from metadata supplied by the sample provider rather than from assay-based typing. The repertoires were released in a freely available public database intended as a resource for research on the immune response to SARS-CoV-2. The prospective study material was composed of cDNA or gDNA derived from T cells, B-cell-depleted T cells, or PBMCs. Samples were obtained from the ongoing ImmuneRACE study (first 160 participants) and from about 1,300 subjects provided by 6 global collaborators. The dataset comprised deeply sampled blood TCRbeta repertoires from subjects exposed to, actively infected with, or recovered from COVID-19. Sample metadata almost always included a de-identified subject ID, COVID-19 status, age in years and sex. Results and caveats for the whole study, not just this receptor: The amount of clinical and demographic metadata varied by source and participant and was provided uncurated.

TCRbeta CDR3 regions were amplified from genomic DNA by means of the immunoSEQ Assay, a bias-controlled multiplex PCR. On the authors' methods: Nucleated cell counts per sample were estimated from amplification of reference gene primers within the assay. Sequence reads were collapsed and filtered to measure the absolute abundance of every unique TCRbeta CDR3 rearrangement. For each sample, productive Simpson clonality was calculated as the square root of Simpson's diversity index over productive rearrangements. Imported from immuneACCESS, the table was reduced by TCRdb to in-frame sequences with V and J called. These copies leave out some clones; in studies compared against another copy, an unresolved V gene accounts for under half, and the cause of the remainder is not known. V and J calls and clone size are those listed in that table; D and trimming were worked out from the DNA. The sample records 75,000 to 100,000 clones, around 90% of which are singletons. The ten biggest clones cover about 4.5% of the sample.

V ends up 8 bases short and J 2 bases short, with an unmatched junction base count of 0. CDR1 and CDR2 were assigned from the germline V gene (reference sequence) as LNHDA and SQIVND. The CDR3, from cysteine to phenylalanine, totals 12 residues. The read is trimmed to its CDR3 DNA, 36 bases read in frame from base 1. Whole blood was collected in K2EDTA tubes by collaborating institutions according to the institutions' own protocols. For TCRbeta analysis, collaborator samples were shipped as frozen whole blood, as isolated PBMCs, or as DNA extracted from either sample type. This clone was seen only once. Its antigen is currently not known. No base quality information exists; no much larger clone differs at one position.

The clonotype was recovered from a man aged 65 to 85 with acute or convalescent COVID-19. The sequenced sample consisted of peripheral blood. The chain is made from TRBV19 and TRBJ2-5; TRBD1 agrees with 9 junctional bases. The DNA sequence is TGTGCCAGTGGGACAGGGCAAGAGACCCAGTACTTC. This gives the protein CASGTGQETQYF.